The 18 T cell receptor beta chains below all came from one sample that was sequenced in a study of cytomegalovirus exposure and HLA in healthy donors. Primers for the PCR totalled 60 Vbeta and 13 Jbeta. Assay used: immunoSEQ multiplex PCR; TCRdb lists only in-frame clones, some missing. The sample includes around 200,000 clones, roughly 82% of them seen just once. Source material: PBMCs. The receptors were gathered from a woman between 45 and 60 years old in good health and CMV-seropositive.

The sample holds a few counts of this clone. The V call is TRBV7-8, the J call TRBJ2-7, with 10 nucleotides matching TRBD1. The V and J ends lost 4 bases and 5 bases, in that order; junction bases with no gene match: 8. CDR1 and CDR2 from the germline V gene are SGHVS and FQNEAQ. The CDR3 is 15 amino acids. The DNA of the CDR3 is TGTGCCAGCAGCTCCTGGGGACAGGGGATCGACGAGCAGTACTTC. Amino acid sequence: CASSSWGQGIDEQYF.

This clone was observed a single time. This chain links TRBV6-5 with TRBJ1-1, with D tentatively TRBD1 (6 bases). This CDR3 is 13 amino acids long. CDR1 and CDR2 (germline): MNHEY, SVGAGI. Trimming pared 7 bases from V and 5 bases from J, leaving 14 bases between. The CDR3 protein is CASTLGGMTEAFF. CDR3 in DNA: TGTGCCAGCACCTTAGGGGGTATGACTGAAGCTTTCTTT.

To note about this clone: An end of the junction differs from the germline gene, which may be a read error. The chain couples TRBV7-7 to TRBJ2-1; 7 bases fit TRBD1. Germline loops: CDR1 SSHAT, CDR2 FNYEAQ (reference sequence). The CDR3 consists of 15 residues. The CDR3 reads CASSLETGSPNEQFF. The CDR3 DNA reads TGTGCTAGCAGCTTGGAGACAGGGAGCCCAAATGAGCAGTTCTTC. The full variable domain, rest sourced from reference TRBV7-7 and TRBJ2-1, is GAGVSQSPRYKVTKRGQDVTLRCDPISSHATLYWYQQALGQGPEFLTYFNYEAQPDKSGLPSDRFSAERPEGSISTLTIQRTEQRDSAMYRCASSLETGSPNEQFFGPGTRLTVL.

V usage is TRBV5-6 and J usage is TRBJ1-2; D ambiguous. V was cut by 6 bases and J by 0 bases, with 15 bases left in between. The CDR3 is 15 residues long. Germline lookup yields CDR1 SGHDT and CDR2 YYEEEE. The CDR3 coding sequence is TGTGCCAGCACTCCGACTAGGGTCTCTAACTATGGCTACACCTTC. Translation gives CASTPTRVSNYGYTF.

This chain links TRBV19 with TRBJ2-1, with D unclear. Germline V gene data show CDR1 as LNHDA and CDR2 as SQIVND (reference sequence). This CDR3 is built from 11 residues. V was clipped by 5 bases and J by 6 bases, with 5 bases between them. In DNA form, the CDR3 reads TGTGCCAGTAGTTTATTCAATGAGCAGTTCTTC. This codes for CASSLFNEQFF.

The chain is built from TRBV5-4 and TRBJ2-3, with D maybe TRBD1 (6 bases). Germline V gives CDR1 SGHNT, CDR2 YYREEE (reference sequence). V lost 5 bases, J lost 1 base, and 17 bases lay in between. The CDR3 has 16 amino acids. Here the CDR3 reads CASRRSLGGGTDTQYF. The CDR3 region has the DNA TGTGCCAGCAGGCGCTCTTTAGGGGGAGGCACAGATACGCAGTATTTT.

On this clone itself: This sample includes further DNA sequences coding for the same CDR3. V is TRBV6-5 and J is TRBJ1-2; 7 bases fit TRBD1. J lost 4 bases, V lost 7 bases, and 12 bases had no gene match. The germline CDR1 and CDR2 sequences are MNHEY and SVGAGI. The CDR3 runs to 15 residues. The CDR3 DNA is TGTGCCAGCACCCCCTCGACAGGGATCCTCTATGGCTACACCTTC. Encoded protein: CASTPSTGILYGYTF.

This clone showed up just once. The gene calls are TRBV11-2 and TRBJ2-6; 7 nucleotides line up with TRBD2. V was clipped by 8 bases and J by 3 bases; unmatched bases: 1. Germline CDR1 is SGHAT and CDR2 is FQNNGV. CDR3 size: 13 residues. The DNA of the CDR3 is TGTGCCAGCCGCGGGAGTGGGGCCAACGTCCTGACTTTC. This translates into CASRGSGANVLTF.

The chain joins TRBV5-1 to TRBJ2-1; TRBD2 is a possible D gene (6 bases). Between the trimmed V and J ends, which lost 9 bases and 4 bases, there was a span of 17 bases. The CDR3 is 14 amino acids. In germline, CDR1 is SGHRS, CDR2 YFSETQ. CDR3 amino acids: CATALGDWYNEQFF. CDR3 DNA: TGCGCCACCGCCCTCGGGGACTGGTACAATGAGCAGTTCTTC.

This clone was seen a handful of times. This chain links TRBV7-9 with TRBJ1-2; D is unclear. V lost 4 bases and J 8 bases, leaving 14 bases between the germline ends. Germline V gene sequence: CDR1 SEHNR, CDR2 FQNEAQ (reference sequence). This CDR3 region has 13 residues. The DNA of the CDR3 is TGTGCCAGCAGCTCCCTGCGGGTGGGCGGCTACACCTTC. It codes for CASSSLRVGGYTF.

This rearrangement joins TRBV18 to TRBJ2-7; 9 nucleotides align to TRBD1. The CDR3 sequence is 15 residues long. Germline V CDR1 and CDR2: KGHSH, LQKENI. With 0 bases clipped from V and 8 bases from J, the junction kept 8 bases outside the gene matches. The CDR3 DNA reads as TGTGCCAGCTCACCACCCGGAACAGGGGGCCTGAAGCAGTACTTC. Protein product: CASSPPGTGGLKQYF.

This clone was seen only once. This sample includes further DNA sequences coding for the same CDR3. The chain is built from TRBV27 and TRBJ1-1, with D possibly matching TRBD1 (6 bases). The V gene's germline CDR1 is MNHEY and CDR2 SMNVEV (reference sequence). V shed 6 bases and J shed 0 bases, with 17 bases lying between them. There are 16 residues in the CDR3. The CDR3 spells CASSSHRAQMNTEAFF. CDR3 sequence (DNA): TGTGCCAGCAGCTCCCACAGGGCCCAAATGAACACTGAAGCTTTCTTT.

This chain connects TRBV18 to TRBJ1-5; TRBD1 matches 10 bases. CDR1 and CDR2 (germline): KGHSH, LQKENI. This CDR3 has 16 residues. J gave up 7 bases and V 5 bases, and 11 bases lay outside the gene matches. CDR3 nucleotide sequence: TGTGCCAGCTCATCCGAGACAGGGGGCGTTGGGCAGCCCCAGCATTTT. Its translation: CASSSETGGVGQPQHF. The full variable domain, completed using reference TRBV18 and TRBJ1-5, is NAGVMQNPRHLVRRRGQEARLRCSPMKGHSHVYWYRQLPEEGLKFMVYLQKENIIDESGMPKERFSAEFPKEGPSILRIQQVVRGDSAAYFCASSSETGGVGQPQHFGDGTRLSIL.

The V and J genes are TRBV5-1 and TRBJ1-3; D is unresolved. V lost 3 bases to trimming and J lost 0 bases, with 10 bases between them. The CDR3 is 15 residues long. Germline CDR1 reads SGHRS; CDR2 reads YFSETQ. The CDR3, as DNA: TGCGCCAGCAGCTCATCCCCCAGCTCTGGAAACACCATATATTTT. It yields the protein CASSSSPSSGNTIYF.

This clone was seen only a few times. The chain is built from TRBV6-1 and TRBJ1-1; D gene uncertain. CDR1 and CDR2 from the germline V gene are MNHNS and SASEGT. The ends were cut back, 8 bases at V and 10 bases at J, with 17 bases in the middle. The CDR3 spans 12 residues. The CDR3 nucleotides read TGTGCCAGCCATCTTCGGGAACAGAGAGCTTTCTTT. It codes for CASHLREQRAFF.

The rearrangement links TRBV18 to TRBJ1-2, with TRBD1 matching over 9 bases. V trimming: 2 bases; J trimming: 4 bases; junction bases outside the gene matches: 5. The CDR3 covers 15 residues. The germline V gene encodes CDR1 KGHSH and CDR2 LQKENI. CDR3 bases: TGTGCCAGCTCACCAGCCGGGACAGGGTTCTATGGCTACACCTTC. Its translation: CASSPAGTGFYGYTF.

V and J are TRBV6-5 and TRBJ2-7, with D perhaps matching TRBD1 (6 bases). Germline CDR1 and CDR2: MNHEY and SVGAGI. The CDR3 length is 14 residues. V lost 5 bases and J lost 7, with 18 bases in between. CDR3 in amino acids: CASSENRARGEQYF. The DNA of the CDR3 is TGTGCCAGCAGTGAGAACAGGGCTAGGGGAGAGCAGTACTTC.

The chain employs TRBV15 and TRBJ1-4; TRBD1 matches at 10 bases. The ends lost 1 base at V and 0 bases at J; junction bases unmatched: 2. The length of the CDR3 is 17 residues. Germline CDR1 reads LNHNV; CDR2 reads YYDKDF (reference sequence). The CDR3 region is CATSRGDRGSTNEKLFF. The CDR3 region has the DNA TGTGCCACCAGCAGAGGGGACAGGGGATCAACTAATGAAAAACTGTTTTTT. The complete variable domain, with remaining parts taken from reference TRBV15 and TRBJ1-4, reads DAMVIQNPRYQVTQFGKPVTLSCSQTLNHNVMYWYQQKSSQAPKLLFHYYDKDFNNEADTPDNFQSRRPNTSFCFLDIRSPGLGDTAMYLCATSRGDRGSTNEKLFFGSGTQLSVL.